The 32 T cell receptor beta chains reported below all come from one sample, sequenced in a study of spatial heterogeneity in lung cancer. Regarding the study as a whole: How many expanded intratumoral alpha and beta TCRs were present tracked the tumor mutation count, which was a count of nonsynonymous mutations.

Their target antigens are unknown. This sample's time point: sample taken at primary tumor resection. TCRdb recomputed calls from the 5' RACE reads with MiXCR, one row per CDR3 protein. The sample consists of approximately 6,800 distinct CDR3 sequences, about an eighth of them appearing once. The specimen comprised lung tumor tissue, sampled at surgery. The source of these receptors is a male donor with early-stage non-small cell lung cancer.

This clonotype was seen at least ten times. The V call is TRBV5-6, the J call TRBJ2-7; 11 positions agree with TRBD1. This CDR3 has 12 residues. Per the germline V gene, CDR1 is SGHDT and CDR2 is YYEEEE. After removal of 9 bases from V and 4 bases from J, the junction contained 3 bases not matched to a gene. Written as DNA, the CDR3 is TGTGCCACCGGACAGGGGGCATACGAGCAGTACTTC. Its protein product is CATGQGAYEQYF.

In its sample, this clonotype ranks as medium-sized. The chain recombines TRBV24-1 with TRBJ1-2; 7 bases agree with TRBD1. This CDR3 is 13 amino acids long. Germline CDR1 is KGHDR and CDR2 is SFDVKD. V dropped 5 bases and J dropped 7; count of bases not matched to a gene: 6. The CDR3 nucleotides read TGTGCCACCAGTGTCGACAGGGTCAGTGGCTACACCTTC. It yields the protein CATSVDRVSGYTF.

In its sample, this clonotype is medium-sized. The V call is TRBV28, the J call TRBJ1-2; D is possibly TRBD1 (6 bases). Trimming stripped 4 bases from V and 5 bases from J, with 20 bases between. The CDR3 consists of 16 residues. Germline-derived CDR1 and CDR2 are MDHEN and SYDVKM. The CDR3 sequence: CASSSRRGDRIYGYTF. The CDR3 nucleotides read TGTGCCAGCAGTTCGAGGAGGGGGGACCGGATTTATGGCTACACCTTC.

As for this clonotype: Germline and junction disagree at one end, which may indicate a read error. The V and J genes are TRBV7-7 and TRBJ2-5; D is possibly TRBD2 (5 bases). The germline V gene has CDR1 SSHAT and CDR2 FNYEAQ (reference sequence). The CDR3 runs to 15 residues. The CDR3 region has the DNA TGTGCTAGCAGCCCAGAAGGCCGGCGGAGGGAGACCCAGTACTTC. This encodes CASSPEGRRRETQYF.

By its share, this clonotype is medium-sized (0.01 to 0.1%). J is TRBJ1-5 and V is TRBV5-1, with D hard to call. Germline V gene lookup returns CDR1 SGHRS and CDR2 YFSETQ. The CDR3 extends over 13 amino acids. V was cut by 2 bases and J by 6 bases, with 9 bases left in between. The CDR3 sequence is CASSFGPGQPQHF. The DNA for the CDR3 is TGCGCCAGCAGCTTCGGACCGGGTCAGCCCCAGCATTTT.

This clonotype was observed at least ten times. In DNA form, the CDR3 reads TGCGCCAGCAGCTGGGGGGGTTCCGATGAAGCTTTCTTT. Its translation: CASSWGGSDEAFF. This sequence joins TRBV5-1 and TRBJ1-1, with D possibly matching TRBD1 (5 bases). The germline V gene encodes CDR1 SGHRS and CDR2 YFSETQ. The CDR3 runs to 13 residues. V was pared by 3 bases and J by 7 bases, with 13 bases between.

This clonotype rates as medium-sized (0.01 to 0.1%). This rearrangement joins TRBV4-1 to TRBJ1-6; 7 bases map to TRBD1. The CDR3 totals 16 residues. Germline assignment: CDR1 MGHRA and CDR2 YSYEKL. The V segment lost 2 bases and the J segment 5 bases; nucleotides outside the gene matches: 6. As DNA, the CDR3 is TGCGCCAGCAGCCAACGAGGGACAGAAAATAATTCACCCCTCCACTTT. The encoded protein is CASSQRGTENNSPLHF.

This clonotype is medium-sized by share. V usage is TRBV20-1 and J usage is TRBJ1-2, with D unclear. Per germline, CDR1 DFQATT and CDR2 SNEGSKA (reference sequence). Trimming left V 0 bases short and J 3 bases short, with 8 bases between. The CDR3 loop spans 13 amino acids. The CDR3 DNA reads as TGCAGTGCTAGAGATGGAAGCGACTATGGCTACACCTTC. Translating gives CSARDGSDYGYTF.

This clonotype was counted many times. The J gene is TRBJ1-6, the V gene TRBV7-9; 10 bases fit TRBD1. V shed 1 base and J 7 bases; nucleotides not matched to a gene: 7. The V gene's germline CDR1 is SEHNR and CDR2 FQNEAQ (reference sequence). CDR3 length equals 17 residues. The CDR3 region has the DNA TGTGCCAGCAGCTTAGGGTCCGGGACAGGGGCGAATTCACCCCTCCACTTT. Protein product: CASSLGSGTGANSPLHF.

This clonotype is termed medium-sized. The rearrangement uses TRBV20-1 and TRBJ1-2; 9 bases fit TRBD1. CDR3 length: 14 amino acids. Trimming cost V 4 bases and J 7 bases; bases outside gene matches: 10. The germline V gene has CDR1 DFQATT and CDR2 SNEGSKA (reference sequence). CDR3 in amino acids: CSAIWGTGLSGYTF. The CDR3 DNA is TGCAGTGCTATTTGGGGGACAGGGCTCAGTGGCTACACCTTC.

The V and J genes are TRBV6-1 and TRBJ2-7, with D perhaps TRBD2 (6 bases). This CDR3 contains 13 residues. Trimming shortened V by 3 bases and J by 5 bases, and 11 bases separated the two germline ends. CDR1 is MNHNS, CDR2 SASEGT, per germline. Here the CDR3 DNA reads TGTGCCAGCAGTGAGATCGGGGGAGACGAGCAGTACTTC. This codes for CASSEIGGDEQYF.

Sample share makes this clonotype medium-sized (0.01 to 0.1%). CDR3 residues: CASRWGQYNEQFF. Here the CDR3 DNA reads TGTGCCAGCAGATGGGGACAGTACAATGAGCAGTTCTTC. The chain links TRBV6-1 to TRBJ2-1; 7 positions match TRBD1. The CDR3 covers 13 residues. With 6 bases clipped from V and 4 bases from J, the junction kept 3 bases outside the gene matches. Germline V lookup: CDR1 MNHNS, CDR2 SASEGT.

About this clonotype itself: One end of the junction does not line up with germline, which may come from a read error. The chain is built from TRBV6-1 and TRBJ2-7, with 8 bases fitting TRBD1. Germline-derived CDR1 and CDR2 are MNHNS and SASEGT. The CDR3 spans 12 residues. CDR3 region: CASSEGRGRKDF. DNA for the CDR3: TGTGCCAGCAGTGAAGGCAGGGGGCGTAAAGACTTC.

By sample fraction, this clonotype is medium-sized. The rearrangement joins TRBV20-1 to TRBJ2-7; unclear D gene. Germline CDR1 DFQATT, CDR2 SNEGSKA (reference sequence). The CDR3 totals 13 residues. Trimming left V 3 bases short and J 3 bases short, with 12 bases between. The CDR3 protein is CSASAGLDYEQYV. CDR3 nucleotide sequence: TGCAGTGCTAGCGCCGGGTTGGACTACGAGCAGTACGTC.

This clonotype came up many times. CDR3 bases: TGTGCCAGCAGCCGAGACGGACGCACAGATACGCAGTATTTT. This translates into CASSRDGRTDTQYF. The rearrangement links TRBV7-2 to TRBJ2-3, with unresolved D. Germline V gene lookup returns CDR1 SGHTA and CDR2 FQGNSA. V dropped 5 bases and J dropped 1 base, with 10 bases sitting between them. CDR3 length: 14 residues.

V and J are TRBV10-2 and TRBJ2-1; 8 nucleotides align to TRBD2. V was pared by 7 bases and J by 2 bases, with 4 bases of the junction left unmatched. The CDR3 loop spans 14 amino acids. Germline lookup yields CDR1 WSHSY and CDR2 SAAADI. The CDR3 loop is CASKAGGAYNEQFF. CDR3 DNA: TGCGCCAGCAAGGCGGGAGGAGCCTACAATGAGCAGTTCTTC.

In its sample, this clonotype is medium-sized. The V gene is TRBV19, the J gene TRBJ2-1; D is possibly TRBD1 (5 bases). The CDR3 has 15 amino acids. Looked up from germline, CDR1 is LNHDA and CDR2 is SQIVND (reference sequence). Trimming left V 3 bases short and J 4 bases short, with 13 bases between. Written as DNA, the CDR3 is TGTGCCAGTAGTATCGCCCACACAGGTTACAATGAGCAGTTCTTC. This translates into CASSIAHTGYNEQFF.

This clonotype was detected ten times or more. The chain joins TRBV19 to TRBJ1-5; no clear D gene. The ends were cut back, 3 bases at V and 1 base at J, with 10 bases in the middle. Germline V gene data show CDR1 as LNHDA and CDR2 as SQIVND (reference sequence). This CDR3 is built from 15 residues. CDR3 bases: TGTGCCAGTAGTATTCTCCGACCGAGCAATCAGCCCCAGCATTTT. Protein sequence: CASSILRPSNQPQHF.

This clonotype ranks as large. This rearrangement joins TRBV28 to TRBJ1-1; tentatively, D is TRBD1 (5 bases). Trimming took off 8 bases at V and 6 bases at J, with 19 bases between the two ends. In germline, CDR1 is MDHEN, CDR2 SYDVKM. The CDR3 totals 14 residues. The chain's CDR3 is CASGLPGTTPEAFF. DNA for the CDR3: TGTGCCAGCGGGCTCCCAGGGACGACTCCTGAAGCTTTCTTT. The whole variable domain, filled in from reference TRBV28 and TRBJ1-1, reads DVKVTQSSRYLVKRTGEKVFLECVQDMDHENMFWYRQDPGLGLRLIYFSYDVKMKEKGDIPEGYSVSREKKERFSLILESASTNQTSMYLCASGLPGTTPEAFFGQGTRLTVV.

This clonotype rates as medium-sized. This chain uses TRBV12-3 or TRBV12-4 with TRBJ2-4, with D possibly being TRBD1 (6 bases). The CDR3 runs 15 residues. Trimming took 5 bases from V and 8 from J, leaving 19 bases between them. CDR3 bases: TGTGCCAGCAGTCACCGGGCTACAGGGACGGACATTCAGTACTTC. Its translation is CASSHRATGTDIQYF.

This clonotype was counted ten times or more. The chain couples TRBV24-1 to TRBJ2-1, with D possibly matching TRBD1 (6 bases). CDR3 length: 11 residues. The germline V gene encodes CDR1 KGHDR and CDR2 SFDVKD. Trimming shortened V by 9 bases and J by 9 bases, and 11 bases separated the two germline ends. The CDR3 coding sequence is TGTGCCACCGGACAGTTCGGTGAGCAGTTCTTC. Its translation is CATGQFGEQFF.

This clonotype was seen ten or more times. The V gene is TRBV20-1, the J gene TRBJ2-1, with D possibly being TRBD1 (6 bases). Germline CDR1 DFQATT, CDR2 SNEGSKA (reference sequence). V dropped 0 bases and J dropped 5 bases, with 14 bases sitting between them. The CDR3 length is 15 residues. CDR3 coding DNA: TGCAGTGCTAGAGATTTCAGGGGTAGTAACAATGAGCAGTTCTTC. Translating it yields CSARDFRGSNNEQFF.

This clonotype has ten or more counts. The chain employs TRBV6-2 or TRBV6-3 and TRBJ2-1, with 7 bases aligning to TRBD2. CDR1 is MNHEY and CDR2 is SVGEGT in the germline V gene. There are 18 residues in the CDR3. Losses at the gene ends were 6 bases for V and 0 bases for J; bases not matched to a gene: 14. The CDR3 DNA follows: TGTGCCAGCAGGACGAGCGGGAATTTTTATATCTCCTACAATGAGCAGTTCTTC. It translates to CASRTSGNFYISYNEQFF.

The chain carries TRBV30 and TRBJ2-1; D is unresolved. Germline CDR1 GTSNPN, CDR2 SVGIG (reference sequence). The CDR3 has 14 amino acids. The V end lost 1 base, the J end lost 2 bases, and 9 bases lay between the germline ends. CDR3 residues: CAWSAMVAYNEQFF. The DNA of the CDR3 is TGTGCCTGGAGTGCCATGGTAGCCTACAATGAGCAGTTCTTC.

By sample share, this clonotype is medium-sized. CDR3 in DNA: TGTGCCAGCAGCTTAAGGGCAGGGGCAGATACGCAGTATTTT. As protein: CASSLRAGADTQYF. The chain uses TRBV7-3 and TRBJ2-3; possible D gene TRBD1, 6 bases. This CDR3 has 14 amino acids. V was clipped by 1 base and J by 4 bases, with 9 bases between them. Germline V gene lookup returns CDR1 SGHTA and CDR2 FQGTGA.

This clonotype was counted many times. The chain joins TRBV4-1 to TRBJ2-7; D is possibly TRBD1 or TRBD2 (5 bases each). There are 14 residues in the CDR3. V lost 2 bases, J lost 2 bases, and 10 bases lay in between. Per the germline V gene, CDR1 is MGHRA and CDR2 is YSYEKL. The CDR3 DNA reads as TGCGCCAGCAGCCAACCGGGACGAACCTACGAGCAGTACTTC. Its protein is CASSQPGRTYEQYF.

This clonotype qualifies as medium-sized (0.01 to 0.1%). The chain combines TRBV4-1 with TRBJ2-7; 9 bases map to TRBD1. Germline CDR1 and CDR2: MGHRA and YSYEKL. The CDR3 spans 19 residues. The junction had 17 bases not matched to a gene; V was cut back by 2 bases and J by 3 bases. The chain's CDR3 is CASSQSRDRVGSNVYEQYF. The CDR3 nucleotides are TGCGCCAGCAGCCAATCCCGGGACAGGGTCGGGAGTAATGTCTACGAGCAGTACTTC.

In its sample, this clonotype ranks as medium-sized. The chain employs TRBV7-6 and TRBJ2-1; D gene uncertain. The V gene lost 5 bases and the J gene lost 7 bases, with 15 bases spanning the gap. The CDR3 spans 14 residues. Per the germline V gene, CDR1 is SGHVS and CDR2 is FNYEAQ. The CDR3 nucleotides are TGTGCCAGCAGCCCATTTATCAGCACAAATGAGCAGTTCTTC. The encoded protein is CASSPFISTNEQFF.

This clonotype occurred many times. V and J are TRBV6-1 and TRBJ2-7; D is perhaps TRBD2 (5 bases). This CDR3 contains 15 residues. V gave up 3 bases and J gave up 0 bases, with 12 bases separating them. The germline V gene encodes CDR1 MNHNS and CDR2 SASEGT. The CDR3 nucleotides are TGTGCCAGCAGTGATGAGGGTTTCAGCTCCTACGAGCAGTACGTC. It is translated as CASSDEGFSSYEQYV.

By share, this clonotype counts as large. The chain links TRBV7-2 to TRBJ1-3; D is unclear. Per germline, CDR1 SGHTA and CDR2 FQGNSA. The CDR3 loop spans 15 amino acids. Between the trimmed V and J ends, which lost 0 bases and 5 bases, there was a span of 11 bases. CDR3 protein: CASSLAADTRNTIYF. The CDR3, as DNA: TGTGCCAGCAGCTTAGCGGCGGATACAAGAAACACCATATATTTT.

This sequence joins TRBV12-3 or TRBV12-4 and TRBJ2-1, with D perhaps TRBD1 (6 bases). The CDR3 contains 14 residues. The ends were cut back, 3 bases at V and 5 bases at J, with 11 bases in the middle. CDR3 sequence reads: CASSLQGTHNEQFF. The CDR3 DNA sequence: TGTGCCAGCAGTTTGCAGGGGACACACAATGAGCAGTTCTTC.

Here the CDR3 reads CASSYLRSEDSAYSNQPQHF. The CDR3 DNA is TGTGCCAGCAGTTACCTTCGGTCGGAGGACTCAGCTTATAGCAATCAGCCCCAGCATTTT. The chain has TRBV6-2 or TRBV6-3 and TRBJ1-5; D is undetermined. CDR1 and CDR2 (germline): MNHEY, SVGEGT. This CDR3 spans 20 amino acids. V was clipped by 2 bases and J by 0 bases, with 23 bases between them.